This section outlines one T cell receptor beta chain sequence together with its context. Its target antigen remains unknown. Qualities for individual bases were not recorded, and no much larger clone is one base off. In addition, sequencing in three donor pairs included unstimulated CD8+ effector memory subsets alongside CD4+ naive, CD8+ naive, CD8+ TEMRA and CD4+ memory subsets. Sorted unstimulated T cells and proliferating T cells recovered from mixed lymphocyte reactions underwent TCRbeta CDR3 sequencing. Fresh whole blood from approximately 10 HLA-typed healthy donors was used to isolate PBMCs. This record comes from a study of siplizumab effects on memory and regulatory T cells (dated by TCRdb to the late 2010s). Context from the whole study: The effect of the anti-CD2 antibody siplizumab on alloreactive T-cell subsets was examined in allogeneic mixed lymphocyte reactions constructed from human PBMCs. General conclusions and limits of the study: In reactions with siplizumab, an average of 68.8% of mappable alloreactive CD4+ clones were Treg-derived, compared with 25% to 30% in control reactions. Greater diversity appeared to be present in unstimulated naive T cells than in memory T cells, and a substantial contribution to the alloresponse seemed to be made by naive cells. The cumulative frequency of alloreactive sequences traceable to unstimulated CD4+ memory T cells was significantly reduced by siplizumab. A naive or memory phenotype could not be assigned to roughly 75-96% of proliferating CD4+ or CD8+ clones. No functional confirmation was obtained for the suppressive function of proliferating Tregs from siplizumab cultures. Because sequences below about 10^-5 frequency were poorly captured, only a minor fraction of alloreactive clones could be mapped to unstimulated subsets.

The CDR3 spans 13 residues, from the cysteine through the phenylalanine. The sequence is cut down to CDR3 DNA, 39 bases in frame from base 1. Trimming removed 3 bases from V and 4 bases from J; the gene matches leave 6 bases unexplained. Taken from the germline V gene (reference sequence), the CDR1 and CDR2 loops are GTSNPN and SVGIG. The method was the immunoSEQ multiplex PCR assay. The deep sequencing platform assayed about 90,000 TCR templates per sample. Genomic DNA extracted from sorted T cells was used for TCRbeta CDR3 sequencing. Under the source paper's analysis protocol: The R programming language was used for clonal analysis of the TCRbeta CDR3 data. Comparing unstimulated samples against CFSE-low samples taken after the reaction was how alloreactive CD4+ and CD8+ clones were defined. Regulatory or non-regulatory origin was assigned to alloreactive CD4+ clones by matching of sequences to sorted unstimulated Treg and non-Treg repertoires. This is the immuneACCESS table as TCRdb keeps it, with only in-frame sequences that have V and J called. A part of the clones is gone; compared with another copy, unresolved V genes explain less than half, and the rest is unexplained. D and trimming were read from the DNA, whereas the V and J calls and clone size are those reported in that table. Recorded for this sample are about 56,000 clones; around 97% of them occurred a single time. Of the sample, about 1.1% is held by the ten largest clones.

The specimen sequenced was naive CD8+ T cells sorted from blood. The label giving this sample's cell subset or site can be read as: unstimulated naive T cells. The receptor chain draws on TRBV30 and TRBJ2-7, with 7 middle bases fitting TRBD1. This sequence originates from a human donor in good health. The CDR3 region has the sequence CAWSVGGEYEQYF. The DNA sequence is TGTGCCTGGAGCGTAGGGGGCGAGTACGAGCAGTACTTC.